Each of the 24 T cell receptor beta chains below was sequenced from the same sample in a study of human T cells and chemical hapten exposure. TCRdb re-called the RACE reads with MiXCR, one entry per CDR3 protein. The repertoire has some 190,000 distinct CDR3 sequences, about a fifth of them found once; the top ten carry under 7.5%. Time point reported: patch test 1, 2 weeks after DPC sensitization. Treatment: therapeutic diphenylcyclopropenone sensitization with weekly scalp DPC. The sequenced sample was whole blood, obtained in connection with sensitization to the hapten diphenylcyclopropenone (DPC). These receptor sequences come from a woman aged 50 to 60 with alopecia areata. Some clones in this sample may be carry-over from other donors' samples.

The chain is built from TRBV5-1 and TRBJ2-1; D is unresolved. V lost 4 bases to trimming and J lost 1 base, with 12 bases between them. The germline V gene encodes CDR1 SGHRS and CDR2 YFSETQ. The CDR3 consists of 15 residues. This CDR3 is CASSPTRASYNEQFF. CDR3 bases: TGCGCCAGCAGCCCAACAAGGGCATCCTACAATGAGCAGTTCTTC.

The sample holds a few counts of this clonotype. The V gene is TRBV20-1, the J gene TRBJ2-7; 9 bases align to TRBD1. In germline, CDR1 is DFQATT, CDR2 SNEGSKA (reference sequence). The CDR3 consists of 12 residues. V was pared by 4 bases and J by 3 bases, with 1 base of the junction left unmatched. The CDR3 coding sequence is TGCAGTGCTACGACAGGGGGCTACGAGCAGTACTTC. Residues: CSATTGGYEQYF.

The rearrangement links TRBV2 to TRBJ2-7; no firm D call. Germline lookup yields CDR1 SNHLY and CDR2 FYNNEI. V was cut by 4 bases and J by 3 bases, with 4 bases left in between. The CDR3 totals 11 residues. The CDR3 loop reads CASSARYEQYF. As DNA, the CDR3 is TGTGCCAGCAGTGCCCGCTACGAGCAGTACTTC.

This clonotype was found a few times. DNA for the CDR3: TGTGCCAGCAGCTTAGAGGGACAGGGGACCCCTTACGAGCAGTACTTC. Its protein is CASSLEGQGTPYEQYF. The V call is TRBV11-2, the J call TRBJ2-7; TRBD1 agrees at 10 bases. There are 16 residues in the CDR3. CDR1 and CDR2 from the germline V gene are SGHAT and FQNNGV. After removal of 0 bases from V and 4 bases from J, the junction contained 6 bases not matched to a gene.

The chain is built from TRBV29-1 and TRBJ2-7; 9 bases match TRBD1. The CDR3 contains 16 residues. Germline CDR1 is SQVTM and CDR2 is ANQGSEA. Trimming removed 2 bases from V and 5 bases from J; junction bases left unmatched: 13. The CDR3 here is CSVERGDRAAYNEQYF. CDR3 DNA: TGCAGCGTTGAACGGGGGGACAGGGCGGCATACAACGAGCAGTACTTC.

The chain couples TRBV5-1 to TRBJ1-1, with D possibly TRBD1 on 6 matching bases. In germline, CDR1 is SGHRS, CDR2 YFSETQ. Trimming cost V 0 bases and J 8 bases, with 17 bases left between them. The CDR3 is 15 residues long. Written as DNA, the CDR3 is TGCGCCAGCAGCTTGGCCGGCGCAGGGGCATCGGAAGCTTTCTTT. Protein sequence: CASSLAGAGASEAFF.

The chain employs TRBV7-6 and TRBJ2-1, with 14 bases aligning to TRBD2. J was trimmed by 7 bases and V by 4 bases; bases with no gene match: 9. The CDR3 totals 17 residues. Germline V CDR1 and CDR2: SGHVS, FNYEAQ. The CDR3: CASSWGTSGSRSNEQFF. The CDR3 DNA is TGTGCCAGCAGCTGGGGGACTAGCGGGAGTAGATCGAATGAGCAGTTCTTC.

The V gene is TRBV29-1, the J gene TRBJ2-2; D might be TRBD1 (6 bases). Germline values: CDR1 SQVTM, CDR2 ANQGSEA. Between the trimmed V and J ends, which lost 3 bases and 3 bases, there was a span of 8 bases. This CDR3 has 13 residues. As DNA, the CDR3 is TGCAGCGTTGACAGGGGAGACACCGGGGAGCTGTTTTTT. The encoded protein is CSVDRGDTGELFF.

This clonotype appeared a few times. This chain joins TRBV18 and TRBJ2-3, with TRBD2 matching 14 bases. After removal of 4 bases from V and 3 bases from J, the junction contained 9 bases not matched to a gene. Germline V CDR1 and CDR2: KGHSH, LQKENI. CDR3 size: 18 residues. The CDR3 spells CASSLSGTSGRDTDTQYF. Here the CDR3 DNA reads TGTGCCAGCTCACTATCCGGGACTAGCGGGAGAGATACAGATACGCAGTATTTT.

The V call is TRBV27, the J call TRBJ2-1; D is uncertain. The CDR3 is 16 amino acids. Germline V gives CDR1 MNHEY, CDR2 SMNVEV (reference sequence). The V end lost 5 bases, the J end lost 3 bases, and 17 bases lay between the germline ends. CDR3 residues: CASSAPPGGGYNEQFF. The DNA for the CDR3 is TGTGCCAGCAGTGCCCCTCCGGGTGGCGGCTACAATGAGCAGTTCTTC.

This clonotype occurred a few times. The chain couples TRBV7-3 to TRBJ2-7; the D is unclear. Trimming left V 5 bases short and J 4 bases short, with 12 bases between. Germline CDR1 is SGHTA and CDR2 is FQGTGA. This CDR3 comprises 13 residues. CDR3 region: CASSLQPTYEQYF. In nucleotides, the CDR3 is TGTGCCAGCAGCCTCCAACCAACGTACGAGCAGTACTTC.

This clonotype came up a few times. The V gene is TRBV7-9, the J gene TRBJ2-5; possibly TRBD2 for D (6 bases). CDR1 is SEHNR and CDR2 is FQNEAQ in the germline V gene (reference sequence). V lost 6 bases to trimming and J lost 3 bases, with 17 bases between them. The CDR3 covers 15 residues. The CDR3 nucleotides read TGTGCCAGCAGGCCCCTTGGAGGGAACGAAGAGACCCAGTACTTC. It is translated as CASRPLGGNEETQYF.

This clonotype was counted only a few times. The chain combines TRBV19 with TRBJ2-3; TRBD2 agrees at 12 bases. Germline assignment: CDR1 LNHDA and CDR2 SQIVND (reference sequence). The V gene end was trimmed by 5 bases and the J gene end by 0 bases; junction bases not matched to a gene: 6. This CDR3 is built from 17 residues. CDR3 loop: CASSLRTSGVSTDTQYF. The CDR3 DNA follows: TGTGCCAGTAGTCTTCGGACTAGCGGGGTGAGCACAGATACGCAGTATTTT. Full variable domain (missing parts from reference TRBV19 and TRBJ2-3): DGGITQSPKYLFRKEGQNVTLSCEQNLNHDAMYWYRQDPGQGLRLIYYSQIVNDFQKGDIAEGYSVSREKKESFPLTVTSAQKNPTAFYLCASSLRTSGVSTDTQYFGPGTRLTVL.

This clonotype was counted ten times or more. DNA of the CDR3: TGTGCCTGGAGTCCCTCCGGGACTAGCGGGGCCAGGGAAGAGACCCAGTACTTC. Its protein product is CAWSPSGTSGAREETQYF. This chain uses TRBV30 with TRBJ2-5; 13 bases agree with TRBD2. The CDR3 covers 18 residues. V shed 2 bases and J 3 bases; nucleotides not matched to a gene: 12. CDR1 and CDR2 (germline): GTSNPN, SVGIG (reference sequence). Drawing the rest from reference TRBV30 and TRBJ2-5, the complete variable domain is SQTIHQWPATLVQPVGSPLSLECTVEGTSNPNLYWYRQAAGRGLQLLFYSVGIGQISSEVPQNLSASRPQDRQFILSSKKLLLSDSGFYLCAWSPSGTSGAREETQYFGPGTRLLVL.

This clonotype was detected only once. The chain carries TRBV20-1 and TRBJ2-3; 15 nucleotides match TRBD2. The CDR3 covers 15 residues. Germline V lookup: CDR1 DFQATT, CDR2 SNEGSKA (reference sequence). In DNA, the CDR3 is TGCATCGGGACTAGCGGGAGGCCCCCCACAGATACGCAGTATTTT. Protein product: CIGTSGRPPTDTQYF.

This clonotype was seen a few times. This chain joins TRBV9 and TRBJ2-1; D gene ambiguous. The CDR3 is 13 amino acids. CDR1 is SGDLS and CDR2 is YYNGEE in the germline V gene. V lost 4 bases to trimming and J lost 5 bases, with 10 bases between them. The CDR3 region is CASSLRHDNEQFF. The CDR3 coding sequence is TGTGCCAGCAGCCTACGCCATGACAATGAGCAGTTCTTC.

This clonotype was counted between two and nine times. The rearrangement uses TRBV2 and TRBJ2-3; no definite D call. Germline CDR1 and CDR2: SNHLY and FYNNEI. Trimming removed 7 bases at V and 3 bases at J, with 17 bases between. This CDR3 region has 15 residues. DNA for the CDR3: TGTGCCAGCAAGATCTTGACAAGGAATACAGATACGCAGTATTTT. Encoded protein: CASKILTRNTDTQYF.

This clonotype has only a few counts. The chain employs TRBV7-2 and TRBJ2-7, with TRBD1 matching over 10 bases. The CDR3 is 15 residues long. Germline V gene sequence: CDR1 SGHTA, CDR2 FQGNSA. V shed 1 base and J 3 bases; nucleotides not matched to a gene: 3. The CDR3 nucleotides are TGTGCCAGCAGCTTAGGACAGGGGGCGTACTACGAGCAGTACTTC. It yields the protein CASSLGQGAYYEQYF.

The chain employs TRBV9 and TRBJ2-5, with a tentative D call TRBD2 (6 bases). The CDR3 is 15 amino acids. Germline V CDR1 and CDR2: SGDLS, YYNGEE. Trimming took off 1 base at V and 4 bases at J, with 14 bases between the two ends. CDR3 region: CASSVSSGAGETQYF. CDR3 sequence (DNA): TGTGCCAGCAGCGTATCGTCGGGAGCCGGAGAGACCCAGTACTTC.

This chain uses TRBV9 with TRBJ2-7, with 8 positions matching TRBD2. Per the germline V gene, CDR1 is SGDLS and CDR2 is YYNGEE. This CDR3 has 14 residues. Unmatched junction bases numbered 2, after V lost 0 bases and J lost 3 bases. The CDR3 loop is CASSVGGLDYEQYF. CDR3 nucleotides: TGTGCCAGCAGCGTAGGGGGACTAGACTACGAGCAGTACTTC.

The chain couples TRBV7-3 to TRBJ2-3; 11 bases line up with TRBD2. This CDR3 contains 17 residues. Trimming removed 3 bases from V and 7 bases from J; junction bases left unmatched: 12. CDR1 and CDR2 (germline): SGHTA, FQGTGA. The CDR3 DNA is TGTGCCAGCAGCTTGGGTGCAACTAGCGGGAGAATTAATACGCAGTATTTT. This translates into CASSLGATSGRINTQYF.

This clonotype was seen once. In DNA form, the CDR3 reads TGCAGCGTTTACACCGGGACGGGTAATGAAAAACTGTTTTTT. Translation: CSVYTGTGNEKLFF. The chain carries TRBV29-1 and TRBJ1-4, with TRBD1 as a possible D gene (5 bases). Germline-derived CDR1 and CDR2 are SQVTM and ANQGSEA. The ends were cut back, 5 bases at V and 4 bases at J, with 14 bases in the middle. The CDR3 runs 14 residues.

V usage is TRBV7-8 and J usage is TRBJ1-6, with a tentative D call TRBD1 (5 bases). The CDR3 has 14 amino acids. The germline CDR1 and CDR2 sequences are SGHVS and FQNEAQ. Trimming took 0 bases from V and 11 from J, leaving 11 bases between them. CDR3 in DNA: TGTGCCAGCAGCTTAGCACGGGGGACGACACCCCTCCACTTT. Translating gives CASSLARGTTPLHF.

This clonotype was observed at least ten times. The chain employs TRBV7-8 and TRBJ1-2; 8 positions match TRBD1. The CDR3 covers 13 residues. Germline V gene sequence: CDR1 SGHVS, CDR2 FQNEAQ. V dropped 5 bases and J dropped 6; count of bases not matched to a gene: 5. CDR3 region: CASSAGGANGYTF. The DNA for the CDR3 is TGTGCCAGCAGCGCAGGGGGCGCGAATGGCTACACCTTC.